This T cell receptor beta chain was recovered during a study of T cells in women clearing cervical HPV infection. Germline V gene sequence: CDR1 SNHLY, CDR2 FYNNEI. The V gene end was trimmed by 8 bases and the J gene end by 0 bases; junction bases not matched to a gene: 6. CDR3 length equals 15 residues. Concerning this clone: The antigen is unknown. Coverage ceases 3 residues before the CDR3 finishes, and the germline J gene fills in the end.

General study points: Cases carried less TRBV6-7 than controls: around 0.11% versus 0.15%.

TCRdb keeps only in-frame clones here, not all; method: immunoSEQ multiplex PCR. The repertoire table contains approximately 34,000 clones. The sample was blood buffy coat. This rearrangement joins TRBV2 to TRBJ1-4, with 7 bases aligning to TRBD1. The TCR sequence derives from a woman between 18 and 70 years old with a cervical HPV16 infection that either progressed to CIN3+ or cleared (not recorded which). CDR3 residues: CASREDRTTNEKLFF. The CDR3 bases that were read are TGTGCCAGCCGGGAGGACAGGACAACTAATGAAAAA.